This T cell receptor (beta chain) was identified during a study of T cells in Graves' hyperthyroidism and ophthalmopathy (dated by TCRdb to about 2019). About the investigation overall: To identify TCR V-J signatures that set the groups apart, the researchers used a discovery cohort of 95 to 100 patients, made up of under 50 with Graves' ophthalmopathy and 57 with stable Graves' hyperthyroidism. According to the paper, TCR Vbeta CDR3 sequencing was carried out on roughly 130 peripheral blood samples, which came from about 45 ophthalmopathy, fewer than 80 hyperthyroidism and some 17 progressor patients. The study also compared thyroid tissue and blood T-cell repertoires from 6 or 7 Graves' hyperthyroidism patients. Once sampling was done, hyperthyroidism patients were given methimazole at a starting dose of 30 mg daily, whereas ophthalmopathy patients were given high-dose intravenous methylprednisolone. Prospective prediction of ophthalmopathy was tested in an independent validation cohort consisting of roughly 20 hyperthyroidism patients and 15 or so patients who later progressed to ophthalmopathy. The 100 discovery patients were randomly divided into training and test sets at a 7:3 ratio.

For this clonotype: This clone's antigen is unknown. Within one base of it there is no much larger clone, and no base qualities were kept.

Graves' hyperthyroidism was defined as stable when no progression to ophthalmopathy occurred over 18 months of follow-up. The hyperthyroidism patients were between 18 and 65 years old and newly diagnosed, with a disease duration of less than 2 months. The study excluded patients with uncontrolled infections, other autoimmune diseases, pregnancy or lactation. Clinical symptoms, serum thyroxine and TRAb, thyroid ultrasound, and orbital computed tomography formed the basis for the diagnoses. Total RNA was extracted using Trizol reagent, and RNA quality was assessed on an Agilent 2100 Bioanalyzer. V lost 5 bases and J lost 5 bases; the stretch between them is 15 bases long. The CDR3 contains 14 residues, cysteine and phenylalanine counted. Just CDR3 DNA is preserved here, 42 bases in frame from base 1. CDR1 and CDR2, looked up from the germline V gene, are SGHTA and FQGNSA. The TCR beta CDR3 regions were amplified from the RNA transcripts. The TCR CDR3 was subjected to a first round of RT-PCR using the HTBI primer set and the Qiagen OneStep RT-PCR kit. A second multiplex PCR round built the libraries, followed by size selection and purification. Libraries were sequenced paired-end with 100 bp reads on an Illumina HiSeq2000. The published analysis was carried out like this. Raw data were processed with SOAPnuke, discarding reads with adapters, uncalled bases, mean Phred below 15, or no exact constant-primer or identifier match. High-quality paired reads were merged with COPE v1.2.5, and unique nucleotide sequences were defined as clonotypes. MiTCR v1.1 was used to align clonotypes to the IMGT TRBV, TRBD and TRBJ reference segments. The analysis was restricted to V-J combinations with a frequency above 0.0001, which together covered roughly 99% of the repertoires. A TCS score was defined as the ratio between F50 (clonal expansion) and ExV (chaos), using BLOSUM62-based TCRdist between CDR3 peptides within each V-J. Welch's t-statistics and random forest reduced 450 to 600 V-J features to some 14, which were used in a naive Bayes classifier (R e1071). Thyroid-blood repertoire similarity was quantified with the Morisita-Horn index. TCRdb redid the processing of the public reads, applying fastp at Q25 and MiXCR, and retained in-frame beta chains. A single entry per CDR3 protein holds the most common genes and DNA from its merged rows. In this record, the V and J calls reflect TCRdb's handling and not the investigators' own analysis. The sample includes about 540,000 distinct CDR3 sequences, with 46% observed a single time. The ten largest clones capture roughly 7.7% of the sample.

The paper as a whole reports these results and caveats: Sample size was not statistically predetermined, and investigators were not blinded to group allocation. In validation, the model predicted progression to ophthalmopathy a median of roughly 6.5 months before onset, with about 70% sensitivity and roughly 72% specificity. Most expanded thyroid clonotypes (frequency above 0.001) were also found in blood, which suggests that blood repertoires may mirror thyroid immune responses. A 13 V-J signature model separated ophthalmopathy from stable hyperthyroidism, with approximately 87% sensitivity and about 81% specificity in cross-validation and 80%/75% in testing.

Input material: peripheral blood or thyroid tissue (not recorded which). The source is a woman aged 18-29 years with Graves' hyperthyroidism. The chain couples TRBV7-2 to TRBJ2-5, with TRBD2 perhaps the D gene, on 6 matching bases. The nucleotide sequence reads as follows: TGTGCCAGCAGCCGGCGATGGGGGAGGGAGACCCAGTACTTC. Its translation reads: CASSRRWGRETQYF.